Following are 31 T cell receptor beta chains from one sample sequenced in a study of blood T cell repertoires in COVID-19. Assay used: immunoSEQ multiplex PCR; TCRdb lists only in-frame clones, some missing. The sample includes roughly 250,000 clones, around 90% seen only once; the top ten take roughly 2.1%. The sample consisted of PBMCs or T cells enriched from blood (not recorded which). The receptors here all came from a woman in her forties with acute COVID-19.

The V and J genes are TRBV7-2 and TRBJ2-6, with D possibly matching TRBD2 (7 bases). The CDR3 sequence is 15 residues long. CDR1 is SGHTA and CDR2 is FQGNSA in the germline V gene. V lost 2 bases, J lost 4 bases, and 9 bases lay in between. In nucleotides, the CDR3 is TGTGCCAGCAGCTTACGGGGGGCCGGGGCCAACGTCCTGACTTTC. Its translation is CASSLRGAGANVLTF.

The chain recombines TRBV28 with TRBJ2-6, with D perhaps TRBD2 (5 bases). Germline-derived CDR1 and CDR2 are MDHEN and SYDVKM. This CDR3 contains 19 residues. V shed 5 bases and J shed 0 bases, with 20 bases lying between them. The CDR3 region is CASSPPLLGGPSGANVLTF. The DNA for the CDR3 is TGTGCCAGCAGTCCACCGCTACTAGGCGGACCCTCTGGGGCCAACGTCCTGACTTTC.

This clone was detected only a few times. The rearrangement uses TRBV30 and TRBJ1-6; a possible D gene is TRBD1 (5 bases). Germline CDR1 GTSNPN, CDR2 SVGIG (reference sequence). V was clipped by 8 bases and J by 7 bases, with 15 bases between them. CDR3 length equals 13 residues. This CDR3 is CALTGGSNSPLHF. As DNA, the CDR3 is TGTGCCCTAACCGGGGGGAGCAATTCACCCCTCCACTTT. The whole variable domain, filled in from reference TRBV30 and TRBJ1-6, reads SQTIHQWPATLVQPVGSPLSLECTVEGTSNPNLYWYRQAAGRGLQLLFYSVGIGQISSEVPQNLSASRPQDRQFILSSKKLLLSDSGFYLCALTGGSNSPLHFGNGTRLTVT.

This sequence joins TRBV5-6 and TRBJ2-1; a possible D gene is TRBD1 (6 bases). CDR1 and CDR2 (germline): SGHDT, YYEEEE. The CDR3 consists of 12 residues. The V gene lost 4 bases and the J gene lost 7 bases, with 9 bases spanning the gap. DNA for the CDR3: TGTGCCAGCAGCCCACAGGGAAATGAGCAGTTCTTC. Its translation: CASSPQGNEQFF.

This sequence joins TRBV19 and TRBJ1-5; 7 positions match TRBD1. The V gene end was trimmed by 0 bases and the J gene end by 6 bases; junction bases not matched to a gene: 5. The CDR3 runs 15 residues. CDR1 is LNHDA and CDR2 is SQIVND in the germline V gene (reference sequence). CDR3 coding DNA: TGTGCCAGTAGTATAGAGAAGGGGGCTTCTCAGCCCCAGCATTTT. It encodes CASSIEKGASQPQHF.

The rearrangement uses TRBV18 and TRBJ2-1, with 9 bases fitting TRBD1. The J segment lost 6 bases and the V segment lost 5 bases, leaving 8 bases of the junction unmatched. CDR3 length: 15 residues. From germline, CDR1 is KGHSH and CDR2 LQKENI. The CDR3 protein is CASSASQGALNEQFF. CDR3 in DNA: TGTGCCAGCTCAGCGTCACAGGGGGCCCTCAATGAGCAGTTCTTC.

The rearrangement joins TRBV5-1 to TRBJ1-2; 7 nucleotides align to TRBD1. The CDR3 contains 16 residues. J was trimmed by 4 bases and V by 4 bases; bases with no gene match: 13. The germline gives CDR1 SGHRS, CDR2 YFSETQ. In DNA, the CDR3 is TGCGCCAGCAGCCCAAGCAGTGCGGGGACAGCCTATGGCTACACCTTC. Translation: CASSPSSAGTAYGYTF.

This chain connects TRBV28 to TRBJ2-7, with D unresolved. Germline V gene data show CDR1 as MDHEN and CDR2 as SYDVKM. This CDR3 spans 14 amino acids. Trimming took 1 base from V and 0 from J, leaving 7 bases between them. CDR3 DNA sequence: TGTGCCAGCAGTTTATTGACAAGCTCCTACGAGCAGTACTTC. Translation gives CASSLLTSSYEQYF.

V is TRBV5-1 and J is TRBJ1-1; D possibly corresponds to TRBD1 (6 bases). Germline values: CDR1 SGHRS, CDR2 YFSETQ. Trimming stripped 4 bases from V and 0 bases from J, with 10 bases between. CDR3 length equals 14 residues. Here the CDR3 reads CASSPGGMNTEAFF. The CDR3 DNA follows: TGCGCCAGCAGCCCGGGGGGCATGAACACTGAAGCTTTCTTT. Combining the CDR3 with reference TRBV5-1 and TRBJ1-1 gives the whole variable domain KAGVTQTPRYLIKTRGQQVTLSCSPISGHRSVSWYQQTPGQGLQFLFEYFSETQRNKGNFPGRFSGRQFSNSRSEMNVSTLELGDSALYLCASSPGGMNTEAFFGQGTRLTVV.

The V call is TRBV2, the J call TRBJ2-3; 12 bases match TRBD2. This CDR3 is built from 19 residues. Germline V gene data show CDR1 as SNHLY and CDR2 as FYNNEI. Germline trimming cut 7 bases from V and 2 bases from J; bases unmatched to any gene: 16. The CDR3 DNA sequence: TGTGCCAGCAAGATGACTAGCGGGGGATACGGCGTCCCCACAGATACGCAGTATTTT. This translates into CASKMTSGGYGVPTDTQYF.

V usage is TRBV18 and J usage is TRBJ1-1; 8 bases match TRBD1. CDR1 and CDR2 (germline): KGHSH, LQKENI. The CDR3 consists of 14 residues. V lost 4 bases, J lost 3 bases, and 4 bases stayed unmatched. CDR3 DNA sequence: TGTGCCAGCTCACTTACAGGGGGTGACACTGAAGCTTTCTTT. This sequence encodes CASSLTGGDTEAFF.

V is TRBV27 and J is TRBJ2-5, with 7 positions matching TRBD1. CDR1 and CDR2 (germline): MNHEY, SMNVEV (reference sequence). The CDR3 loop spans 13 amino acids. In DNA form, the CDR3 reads TGTGCTACACAGGGGATGATAGGGGAGACCCAGTACTTC. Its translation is CATQGMIGETQYF.

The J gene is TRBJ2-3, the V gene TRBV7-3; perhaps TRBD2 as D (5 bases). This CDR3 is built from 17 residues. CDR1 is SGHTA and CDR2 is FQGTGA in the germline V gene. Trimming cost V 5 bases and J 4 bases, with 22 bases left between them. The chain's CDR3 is CASSPALGTGYADTQYF. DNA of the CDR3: TGTGCCAGCAGCCCAGCCCTGGGCACGGGGTACGCAGATACGCAGTATTTT.

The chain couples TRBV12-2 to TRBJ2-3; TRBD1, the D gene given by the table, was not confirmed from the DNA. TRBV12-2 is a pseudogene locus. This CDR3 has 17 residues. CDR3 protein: CASRLIGVADQLNTQYF. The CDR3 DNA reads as TGTGCAAGTCGCTTAATTGGTGTCGCCGATCAGTTAAATACGCAGTATTTT.

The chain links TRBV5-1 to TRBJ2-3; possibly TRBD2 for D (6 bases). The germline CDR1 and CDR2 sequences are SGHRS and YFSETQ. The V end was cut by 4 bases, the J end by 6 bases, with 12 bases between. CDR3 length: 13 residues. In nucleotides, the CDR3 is TGCGCCAGCAGCCCGGAGGGGATGGATACGCAGTATTTT. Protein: CASSPEGMDTQYF.

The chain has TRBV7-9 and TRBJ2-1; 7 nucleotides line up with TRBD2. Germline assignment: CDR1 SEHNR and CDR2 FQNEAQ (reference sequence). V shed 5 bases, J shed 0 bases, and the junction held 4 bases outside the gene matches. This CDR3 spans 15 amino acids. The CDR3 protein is CASSHGLVSYNEQFF. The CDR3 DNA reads TGTGCCAGCAGCCATGGACTAGTCTCCTACAATGAGCAGTTCTTC.

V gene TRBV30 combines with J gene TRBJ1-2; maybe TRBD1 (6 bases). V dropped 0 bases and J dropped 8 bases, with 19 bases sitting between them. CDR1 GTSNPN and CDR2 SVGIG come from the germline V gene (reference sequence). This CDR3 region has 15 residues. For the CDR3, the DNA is TGTGCCTGGAGTGTACCCCAGGCAGGGGCTTACGGCTACACCTTC. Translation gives CAWSVPQAGAYGYTF. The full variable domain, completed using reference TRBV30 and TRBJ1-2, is SQTIHQWPATLVQPVGSPLSLECTVEGTSNPNLYWYRQAAGRGLQLLFYSVGIGQISSEVPQNLSASRPQDRQFILSSKKLLLSDSGFYLCAWSVPQAGAYGYTFGSGTRLTVV.

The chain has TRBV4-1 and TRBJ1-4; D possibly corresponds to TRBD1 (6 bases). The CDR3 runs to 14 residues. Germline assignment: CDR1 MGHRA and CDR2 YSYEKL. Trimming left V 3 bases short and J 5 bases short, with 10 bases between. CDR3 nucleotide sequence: TGCGCCAGCAGCCAGAATACAGGGAATGAAAAACTGTTTTTT. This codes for CASSQNTGNEKLFF.

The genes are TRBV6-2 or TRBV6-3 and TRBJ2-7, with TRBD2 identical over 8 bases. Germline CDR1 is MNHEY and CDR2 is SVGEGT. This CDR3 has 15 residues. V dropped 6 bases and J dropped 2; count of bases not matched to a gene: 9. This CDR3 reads CASSPSGSGTYEQYF. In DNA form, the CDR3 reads TGTGCCAGCAGCCCTAGCGGGTCCGGAACCTACGAGCAGTACTTC.

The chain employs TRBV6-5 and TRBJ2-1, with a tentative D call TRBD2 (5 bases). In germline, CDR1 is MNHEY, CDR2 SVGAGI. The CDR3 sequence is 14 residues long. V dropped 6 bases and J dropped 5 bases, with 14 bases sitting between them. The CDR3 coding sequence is TGTGCCAGCAGACTTCTGGGAGTAAACAATGAGCAGTTCTTC. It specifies CASRLLGVNNEQFF.

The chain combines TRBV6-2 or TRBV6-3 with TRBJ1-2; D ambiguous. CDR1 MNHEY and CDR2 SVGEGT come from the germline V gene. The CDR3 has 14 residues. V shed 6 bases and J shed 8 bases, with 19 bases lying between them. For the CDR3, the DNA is TGTGCCAGCAGCCACCTCGACCACCCCGGGGGCTACACCTTC. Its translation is CASSHLDHPGGYTF.

The CDR3 protein is CASSHPGQGNNEQFF. The CDR3 coding sequence is TGCGCCAGCAGCCACCCCGGACAGGGAAACAATGAGCAGTTCTTC. V gene TRBV4-3 combines with J gene TRBJ2-1; 8 bases agree with TRBD1. CDR3 length equals 15 residues. J lost 5 bases, V lost 3 bases, and 6 bases had no gene match. Germline CDR1 LGHNA, CDR2 YSLEER.

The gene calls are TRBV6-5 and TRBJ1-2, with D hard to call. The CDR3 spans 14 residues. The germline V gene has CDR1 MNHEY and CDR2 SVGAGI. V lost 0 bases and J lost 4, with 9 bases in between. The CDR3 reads CASSYSSAGYGYTF. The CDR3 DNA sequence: TGTGCCAGCAGTTACTCGTCAGCGGGCTATGGCTACACCTTC.

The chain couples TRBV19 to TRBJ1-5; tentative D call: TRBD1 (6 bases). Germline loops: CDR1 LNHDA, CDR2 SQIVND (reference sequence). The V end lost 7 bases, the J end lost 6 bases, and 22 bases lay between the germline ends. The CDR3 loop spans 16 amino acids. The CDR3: CASKGPRGGGLQPQHF. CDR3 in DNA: TGTGCCAGTAAGGGGCCGCGGGGAGGGGGTCTTCAGCCCCAGCATTTT.

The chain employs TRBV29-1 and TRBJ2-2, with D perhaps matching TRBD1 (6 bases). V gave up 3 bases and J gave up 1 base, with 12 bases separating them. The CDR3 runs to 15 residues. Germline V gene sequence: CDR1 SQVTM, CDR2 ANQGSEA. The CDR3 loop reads CSVDARGKNTGELFF. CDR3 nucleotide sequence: TGCAGCGTTGACGCTAGGGGGAAGAACACCGGGGAGCTGTTTTTT.

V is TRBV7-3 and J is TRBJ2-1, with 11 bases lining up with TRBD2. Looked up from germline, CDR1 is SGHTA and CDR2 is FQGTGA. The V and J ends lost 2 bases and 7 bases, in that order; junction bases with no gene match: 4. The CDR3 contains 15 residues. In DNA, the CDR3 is TGTGCCAGCAGCTTAGGGACTAGCGGAACGAATGAGCAGTTCTTC. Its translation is CASSLGTSGTNEQFF.

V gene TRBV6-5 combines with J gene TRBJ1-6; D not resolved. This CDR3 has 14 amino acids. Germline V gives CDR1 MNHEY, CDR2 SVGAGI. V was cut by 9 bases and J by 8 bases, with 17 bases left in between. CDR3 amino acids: CASRGRRDDSPLHF. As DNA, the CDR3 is TGTGCCAGTAGAGGTCGGAGGGATGATTCACCCCTCCACTTT.

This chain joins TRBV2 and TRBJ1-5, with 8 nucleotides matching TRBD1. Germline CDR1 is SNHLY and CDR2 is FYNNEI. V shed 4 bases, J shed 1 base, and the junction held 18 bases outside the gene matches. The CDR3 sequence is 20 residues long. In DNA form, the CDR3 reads TGTGCCAGCAGTGGCCCGCCCGGACAGGGTGGTTTATTAAGCAATCAGCCCCAGCATTTT. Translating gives CASSGPPGQGGLLSNQPQHF.

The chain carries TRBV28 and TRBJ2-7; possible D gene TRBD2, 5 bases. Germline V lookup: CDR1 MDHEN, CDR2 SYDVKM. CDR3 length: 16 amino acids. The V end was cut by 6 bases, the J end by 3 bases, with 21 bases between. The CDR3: CASREGTLTGLYEQYF. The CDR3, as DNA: TGTGCCAGCAGAGAAGGCACCCTAACTGGACTCTACGAGCAGTACTTC.

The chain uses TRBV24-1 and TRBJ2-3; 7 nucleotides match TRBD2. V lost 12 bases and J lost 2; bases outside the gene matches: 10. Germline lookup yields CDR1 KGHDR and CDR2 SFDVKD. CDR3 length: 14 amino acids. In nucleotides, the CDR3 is TGTGCCTCTCAAGCGGGGCGAGTCACAGATACGCAGTATTTT. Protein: CASQAGRVTDTQYF.

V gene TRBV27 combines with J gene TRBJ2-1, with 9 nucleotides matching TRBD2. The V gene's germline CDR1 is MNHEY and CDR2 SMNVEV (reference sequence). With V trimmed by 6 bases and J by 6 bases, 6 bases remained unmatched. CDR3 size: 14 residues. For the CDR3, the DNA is TGTGCCAGCAGCATACGACTAGCGGTCAATGAGCAGTTCTTC. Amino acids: CASSIRLAVNEQFF.